The present T cell receptor (beta chain) was sequenced within a study of response to subunit inactivated influenza vaccine. Broader study findings: Few additional T cells are recruited per seasonal influenza vaccination, authors suggested.

This clonotype was recorded at least ten times. Its antigen remains unidentified. The CDR3 loop spans 15 amino acids. CDR1 SEHNR and CDR2 FQNEAQ come from the germline V gene (reference sequence). Trimming removed 5 bases from V and 4 bases from J; junction bases left unmatched: 7. TCRdb re-derived calls from the RT-PCR reads in MiXCR, one entry per CDR3 protein. The table lists under 200,000 distinct CDR3 sequences, 9.5% to 15% of them singletons. These same records also appear under a second study, on T cells expressing NK-cell markers. That paper states: Production of TCR beta cDNA relied on 5'RACE template switching with UMIs. Each TCR beta repertoire originated in sorted T cells that were CD3+CD56+NKG2C+, CD3+CD56+NKG2C- or CD3+CD56-NKG2C+. The CD3+CD56-NKG2C+ fraction of a handful of donors was also led by these clonotypes.

The chain couples TRBV7-9 to TRBJ2-1, with TRBD1 identical over 8 bases. Sequencing used CD8+ T cells sorted from PBMCs, obtained about 12 days after vaccination. This TCR was sampled from a man over 45 who received an inactivated influenza vaccine. The CDR3 DNA follows: TGTGCCAGCAGCCATCGGGACAGGCCATACAATGAGCAGTTCTTC. Translating gives CASSHRDRPYNEQFF.